These T cell receptor beta chains were read from a single sample in a study of T cell responses to AZD1222 COVID-19 vaccine. Only in-frame clones appear in the TCRdb table, and some are missing; sequencing was by immunoSEQ multiplex PCR. Of about 180,000 clones listed, around nine tenths are singletons. Material: peripheral blood, obtained 28 days after the second AZD1222 dose. The source is an adult who received the AZD1222 COVID-19 vaccine. The CDR3 runs from the conserved cysteine through the conserved F or W. Each record gives: J gene, V gene, CDR3 protein.

J: TRBJ2-1
V: TRBV18
CDR3: CATALGSSYNEQFF

J: TRBJ1-1
V: TRBV25-1
CDR3: CASSEYRTGAPGKAFF

J: TRBJ1-4
V: TRBV30
CDR3: CAWSGTANEKLFF

J: TRBJ1-1
V: TRBV3-1/TRBV3-2
CDR3: CASEEADEAFF

J: TRBJ2-7
V: TRBV7-2
CDR3: CASSLQQGVRPYEQYF

J: TRBJ1-1
V: TRBV9
CDR3: CASSVDPGTREAFF

J: TRBJ2-1
V: TRBV4-3
CDR3: CASSQGKGQGVDEQFF

J: TRBJ1-6
V: TRBV6-1
CDR3: CASSEQVGAANSPLHF

J: TRBJ2-3
V: TRBV12-3/TRBV12-4
CDR3: CASSLNKGQYF

J: TRBJ1-2
V: TRBV6-1
CDR3: CASREQGETTNYGYTF

J: TRBJ1-1
V: TRBV11-2
CDR3: CASSLKTNTEAFF

J: TRBJ2-3
V: TRBV6-2/TRBV6-3
CDR3: CASSEDRGRVVSKDTQYF

J: TRBJ1-1
V: TRBV6-4
CDR3: CASSALFNTEAFF

J: TRBJ2-3
V: TRBV14
CDR3: CASSSFGGHTDTQYF

J: TRBJ2-2
V: TRBV19
CDR3: CASSIVRVTTGELFF

J: TRBJ2-7
V: TRBV7-6
CDR3: CASSGTSGSYEQYF

J: TRBJ1-1
V: TRBV30
CDR3: CAWTPGGNTEAFF